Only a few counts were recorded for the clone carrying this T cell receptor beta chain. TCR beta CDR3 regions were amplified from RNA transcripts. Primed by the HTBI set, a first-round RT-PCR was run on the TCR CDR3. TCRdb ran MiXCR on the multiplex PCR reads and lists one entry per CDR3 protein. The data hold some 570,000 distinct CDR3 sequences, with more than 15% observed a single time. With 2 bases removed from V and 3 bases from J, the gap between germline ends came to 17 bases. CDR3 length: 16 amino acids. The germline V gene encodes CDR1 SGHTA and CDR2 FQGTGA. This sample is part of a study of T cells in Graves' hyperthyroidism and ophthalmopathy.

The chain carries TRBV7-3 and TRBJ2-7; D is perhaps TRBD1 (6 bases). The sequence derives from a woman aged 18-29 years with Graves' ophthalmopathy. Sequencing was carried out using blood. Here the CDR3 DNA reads TGTGCCAGCAGCTTATATGGTGACAGGTACAACTACGAGCAGTACTTC. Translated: CASSLYGDRYNYEQYF.